The TCR beta chain described here comes from a study of cytomegalovirus exposure and HLA in healthy donors (dated by TCRdb to about 2017). About the full investigation: According to an earlier analysis of a few hundred of the donors, some 180 million T cells yielded 90 million to 130 million unique TCR beta sequences and about 300 Gb of sequence data. An early release that covered approximately 600 HLA-typed donors contained around 330 gigabases of sequencing data and around 80 million unique TCR sequences. Of the roughly 430 genotyped donors, approximately 83% fell in the genetic ancestry cluster associated with self-reported Caucasian donors. The study aimed to test whether cataloging public T cell receptors could reveal signatures of past pathogen exposure. The study profiled the T cell repertoires of hundreds of subjects by immunosequencing and related them to cytomegalovirus serostatus. Along with the roughly 670-subject first cohort, a separate validation cohort of over 90 different subjects was used. The study combined high-throughput TCR immunosequencing, statistical association of individual TCRs with disease status, and machine learning to predict cytomegalovirus infection status. A later analysis re-examined previously published TCR beta repertoires from more than 550 donors and added high-resolution HLA genotyping to investigate patterns of TCR occurrence. Rather than drawing on any new phenotypic data, the later analysis identified candidate immune exposures from TCR beta sequences and the way those sequences occurred across donors. An earlier analysis of 500 to 650 of the donors applied high-throughput TCR beta sequencing to assess whether each TCR beta V gene segment acted as functional or pseudogenic. Donor age, sex, ethnicity and CMV serostatus were collected together with the repertoire data. Genome-wide SNP genotypes for about 60% of the 666 donors were used in a later genetic analysis, which treated that subset as a discovery cohort. All discovery cohort repertoires had been generated using a single sequencing platform. HLA typing included class I and class II loci at four-digit resolution. Typing coverage varied by locus: about 620-640 donors for A, B, C, DRB1 and DQB1; approximately 500 for DQA1; about 570 for DPA1; roughly 470 for DPB1. A handful of DR-DQ haplotypes were handled as single units for association and clustering because linkage in the cohort was strong. Among about 360 genotyped donors of the cohort, an average of roughly 240,000 unique TCR beta nucleotide sequences were sequenced per donor, about a sixth of them non-productive.

The research as a whole found: In vitro tests confirmed that a few of the cytomegalovirus-associated TCR beta chains recognize cytomegalovirus antigens. Assigning TCR associations to individual alleles was difficult when HLA alleles, especially DR and DQ, strongly co-occurred. CMV serostatus was the only immune exposure information available for the cohort. Several of the top co-occurrence clusters appeared to be linked to parvovirus B19, influenza, CMV and Epstein-Barr virus, according to a later analysis. The study listed 150 to 200 TCR beta chains as associated with cytomegalovirus. In a later analysis, the rate of TCR association differed among HLA loci, with DRB1 alleles having the most associated TCRs and HLA-C alleles having the fewest. A further reported finding was that TCR beta sequences accurately predicted the HLA-A and HLA-B alleles for most subjects in the first cohort. Most TCR sequences were observed very rarely across donors, whereas some public TCRs were present in many individuals. In both the original and validation cohorts, the classifier was reported to diagnose cytomegalovirus status with high specificity and sensitivity. In a later genetic analysis, fewer N-insertions in productive TCRs were reported among donors in an Asian-associated ancestry cluster than the roughly 640-donor mean. Correlated functional status among segregating V segments might be attributable to linkage disequilibrium, but an unknown experimental factor could not be ruled out. In a later analysis, most CMV-associated TCR beta chains were found to appear HLA-restricted, with HLA associations seemingly driven largely by CMV exposure. The cohort was sequenced for TCR beta chains only, and without alpha or paired-chain data the features that could be detected were limited. Compared with equally common non-associated chains, HLA-associated TCR beta chains in a later analysis were more clonally expanded and had lower generation probabilities. Because the 87-base-pair reads could not distinguish some IMGT-functional V segments, including TRBV6-2 and TRBV6-3, those segments were excluded. A group of highly shared sequence variants was considered likely to be a technical artifact of the sequencing pipeline. Specific HLA alleles were associated with 15,000 to 20,000 TCR beta sequences at a false discovery rate of 0.05 in a later analysis. A later genetic analysis associated a missense DCLRE1C variant with V-gene and J-gene trimming of TCR beta chains, and an independent cohort replicated the association. According to the authors, the approach could potentially be generalized to other disease states and immunological phenotypes. Broadly in line with IMGT annotations, most TCR beta V segments showed up in productive rearrangements about 87% or about 30% of the time in an earlier analysis of approximately 600 of the donors. Because HLA typing was unavailable for some donors at each locus, only the typed subset was used in association tests. Because counts were too low, some 16 rarely observed V segments, including chromosome 9 orphons, were excluded from the earlier analysis of some 540 of the donors. The presence/absence analyses assumed that sequencing depth was roughly uniform across donors, and that assumption may not be true.

Receptor amplification or capture employed the immunoSEQ multiplex PCR assay. The multiplex PCR relied on a mix of 60 forward primers for TCR Vbeta segments and 13 reverse primers for TCR Jbeta segments. A multiplex PCR assay on genomic DNA amplified the CDR3 region of rearranged TCR beta genes. The amplified TCR beta libraries were sequenced on the Illumina HiSeq System as 87-base-pair reads. The original methods were these. A later analysis counted tens of millions of unique TCR beta chains across the 500 to 850 repertoires, and roughly 9.9 million of these chains were shared by at least two donors. Raw reads were error-corrected and collapsed into unique sequences with a nearest-neighbor algorithm that merged closely related sequences to remove PCR and sequencing errors. Alignment of CDR3 sequences to IMGT reference sequences was used to assign V, D and J gene segments. For a sequence to be retained, at least a six-nucleotide match to both a V gene segment and a J gene segment was required. A rearrangement counted as productive if the CDR3 had no stop codons and remained in frame with V and J, and every other rearrangement counted as non-productive. Following IMGT convention, CDR3 was defined as the stretch from the second conserved V-encoded cysteine up to the conserved J-encoded phenylalanine. Sequences without an unambiguous match to a single V gene segment were excluded from the earlier analysis of 450 to 750 of the donors. In an earlier analysis of 450 to 700 of the donors, V segments were called functional above 56.7% productive rearrangements and were called segregating when the between-donor standard deviation exceeded 5%. To diagnose cytomegalovirus status from the catalog of TCR beta chain sequences, a statistical classification framework was built. In a later analysis, TCR nucleotide sequences were compared against IMGT/GENE-DB human TR gene sequences so that V and J genes could be assigned. In a later analysis, CDR3 sequences and most-parsimonious VDJ recombination scenarios were assigned using the TCRdist pipeline. In a later analysis, each TCR beta chain was defined by its CDR3 amino acid sequence together with its V-gene family, and reads without a unique V-gene family were excluded. In a later analysis, some 600 highly shared, low-generation-probability nucleotide sequences were removed to address suspected cross-contamination and a sequencing artifact. A later analysis calculated a clonal expansion index for each public chain from normalized within-repertoire ranks of inferred template counts. In a later analysis, generation probabilities were computed using a VDJ recombination model fitted to out-of-frame rearrangements, and the results were checked against IGoR. In a later analysis, hypergeometric tests were used to score TCR-TCR, TCR-HLA and TCR-CMV co-occurrence, with a repertoire-size bias correction applied to TCR pairs. To estimate false discovery rates, a later analysis permuted the HLA or CMV assignments 20 times. In a later analysis, co-occurring TCRs were grouped using DBSCAN, and TCRdist sequence similarity was added for clustering within HLA-allele-positive subsets. For co-occurrence clustering, repertoires with fewer than 30,000 or more than 120,000 public chains were excluded, along with roughly 5 repertoires with anomalous nucleotide sharing. Entries here come from immuneACCESS through TCRdb and include only in-frame sequences with V and J called. Some clones fail to appear in such tables; in the studies checked, an unresolved V gene covers under half of the shortfall, and the cause of the remainder is unknown. V, J and clone size are taken as reported in that table, and D and trimming were inferred from the DNA itself. In this sample the table shows about 150,000 clones, roughly 88% of which occur a single time. Around 1.6% of the sample comes from the top ten.

V is clipped by 3 bases and J by 5 bases, and the sequence between their germline boundaries is 13 bases long. The CDR3 sequence holds 14 residues, the cysteine and phenylalanine included. Just CDR3 DNA is preserved here, 42 bases in frame from base 1. As encoded in the germline V gene (reference sequence), CDR1 is MNHEY while CDR2 is SMNVEV. The cohort was made up of 666 healthy bone marrow donors. At the time of sampling, every cohort member was nominally healthy, though immune exposures that went unrecorded were likely present. The donor tested CMV seronegative and was one of the 352 seronegative cohort members. Each donor provided a peripheral blood sample, and peripheral blood mononuclear cells were used for TCR beta sequencing. The Qiagen DNeasy Blood Extraction Kit was used to extract genomic DNA from the blood cell samples. Regarding this clone: What this receptor recognizes is not known. Within one base of it there is no much larger clone, and no base qualities were kept.

The receptor's source is a woman younger than 30 in good health and CMV-seronegative. Sequences were obtained from PBMCs. This sequence uses TRBV27 and TRBJ1-1; no D segment can be confidently identified. Read as DNA, the sequence is TGTGCCAGCAGTTTGATCGGCAGGAGGACTGAAGCTTTCTTT. Its coded protein is CASSLIGRRTEAFF.